The clone carrying this T cell receptor (beta chain) was seen at least ten times. The antigen is undetermined. Amplification targeted TCR beta CDR3 regions from RNA transcripts. Researchers ran a first-round RT-PCR on the TCR CDR3 using the HTBI primer set. TCRdb independently ran MiXCR on the multiplex PCR reads; one entry per CDR3 protein. The data show hundreds of thousands of distinct CDR3 sequences, 35% to 40% seen once. The data derive from a study of T cells in Graves' hyperthyroidism and ophthalmopathy. Trimming cost V 5 bases and J 4 bases; bases outside gene matches: 3. Germline CDR1 and CDR2: SEHNR and FQNEAQ (reference sequence). CDR3 size: 14 residues. Study-wide findings and caveats: Ophthalmopathy onset followed model prediction by a median roughly six months.

Uncontrolled infection, other autoimmune disease, pregnancy or lactation disqualified patients from enrolment. The material sequenced was blood. This TCR derives from a man younger than 30 with Graves' hyperthyroidism. V is TRBV7-9 and J is TRBJ1-3; 9 nucleotides match TRBD1. CDR3 loop: CASSRDRDGNTIYF. CDR3 DNA: TGTGCCAGCAGCCGGGACAGGGACGGAAACACCATATATTTT.